This entry lists 25 T cell receptor beta chains sequenced from one sample in a study of CD8 T cells in Susac syndrome. Reverse transcription used roughly 0.45 to 1 ug RNA and random hexamers. TCRdb redid the calling of the immunoSEQ multiplex PCR reads with MiXCR, one entry per CDR3 protein. The sample holds about 200,000 distinct CDR3 sequences, approximately 95% seen once. Sequencing was done on a sample of CD4+ T cells from PBMCs. These receptors were taken from a human donor with multiple sclerosis.

J is TRBJ1-5 and V is TRBV7-2; no clear D gene. Per germline, CDR1 SGHTA and CDR2 FQGNSA. With 2 bases removed from V and 6 bases from J, the gap between germline ends came to 11 bases. This CDR3 spans 14 amino acids. In DNA form, the CDR3 reads TGTGCCAGCAGCTTAACCCACCGGGGTCAGCCCCAGCATTTT. Amino acid sequence: CASSLTHRGQPQHF.

The chain uses TRBV6-6 and TRBJ1-2, with a tentative D call TRBD1 (5 bases). CDR3 size: 14 residues. The germline V gene has CDR1 MNHNY and CDR2 SVGAGI (reference sequence). The V and J ends lost 7 bases and 8 bases respectively, with 20 bases between them. The CDR3 sequence: CASIDSSSVGGYTF. The CDR3 DNA reads as TGTGCCAGCATTGACAGTTCCTCCGTTGGAGGCTACACCTTC.

The chain joins TRBV30 to TRBJ1-6; D is ambiguous. Germline lookup yields CDR1 GTSNPN and CDR2 SVGIG (reference sequence). There are 13 residues in the CDR3. Trimming took off 4 bases at V and 7 bases at J, with 11 bases between the two ends. CDR3 bases: TGTGCCTGGACCCGGGATCCAAATTCACCCCTCCACTTT. Its protein product is CAWTRDPNSPLHF.

The chain is built from TRBV20-1 and TRBJ2-5; perhaps TRBD1 as D (5 bases). The V end lost 5 bases, the J end lost 4 bases, and 17 bases lay between the germline ends. Per germline, CDR1 DFQATT and CDR2 SNEGSKA (reference sequence). The CDR3 length is 14 residues. The DNA of the CDR3 is TGCAGTGCTCTGCCCCCCCTAAGGGGAGAGACCCAGTACTTC. Translated, it gives CSALPPLRGETQYF.

The chain joins TRBV19 to TRBJ1-5; D ambiguous. This CDR3 region has 15 residues. Trimming removed 3 bases at V and 0 bases at J, with 9 bases between. In germline, CDR1 is LNHDA, CDR2 SQIVND (reference sequence). CDR3 sequence: CASSMGEGSNQPQHF. The CDR3 DNA reads TGTGCCAGTAGTATGGGAGAGGGTAGCAATCAGCCCCAGCATTTT.

The J gene is TRBJ1-5, the V gene TRBV27; possibly TRBD1 for D (5 bases). Trimming removed 5 bases at V and 1 base at J, with 21 bases between. Germline loops: CDR1 MNHEY, CDR2 SMNVEV (reference sequence). The CDR3 consists of 18 residues. CDR3 bases: TGTGCCAGCAGTCACCTTACGGGGGGAGTAAGGAGCAATCAGCCCCAGCATTTT. Its protein product is CASSHLTGGVRSNQPQHF.

The V and J genes are TRBV9 and TRBJ2-3, with 8 positions matching TRBD2. This CDR3 comprises 15 residues. J gave up 3 bases and V 4 bases, and 7 bases lay outside the gene matches. CDR1 and CDR2 (germline): SGDLS, YYNGEE. CDR3 DNA sequence: TGTGCCAGCAGCTATCGGGGGGGCGGGACAGATACGCAGTATTTT. Translated, it gives CASSYRGGGTDTQYF.

The chain carries TRBV24-1 and TRBJ2-2, with TRBD1 matching over 10 bases. The V and J ends lost 10 bases and 2 bases, in that order; junction bases with no gene match: 3. This CDR3 has 14 amino acids. Germline V gene sequence: CDR1 KGHDR, CDR2 SFDVKD. CDR3 bases: TGTGCCACGGGGGACAGGGGAAACACCGGGGAGCTGTTTTTT. Translating it yields CATGDRGNTGELFF.

The rearrangement links TRBV9 to TRBJ1-6; no definite D call. The V and J ends lost 0 bases and 8 bases respectively, with 12 bases between them. Germline CDR1 SGDLS, CDR2 YYNGEE. This CDR3 contains 15 residues. Here the CDR3 reads CASSVGSASDSPLHF. Here the CDR3 DNA reads TGTGCCAGCAGCGTAGGCTCAGCTTCAGATTCACCCCTCCACTTT.

The rearrangement joins TRBV6-5 to TRBJ1-1; D is possibly TRBD1 (6 bases). V was shortened by 7 bases and J by 1 base, with 13 bases between the two germline ends. Germline CDR1 is MNHEY and CDR2 is SVGAGI. There are 14 residues in the CDR3. Here the CDR3 DNA reads TGTGCCAGCACCCTAACGGACAGGAACACTGAAGCTTTCTTT. It yields the protein CASTLTDRNTEAFF.

This chain links TRBV5-1 with TRBJ2-5; no clear D. V lost 2 bases and J 2 bases, leaving 7 bases between the germline ends. Per germline, CDR1 SGHRS and CDR2 YFSETQ. This CDR3 has 13 residues. As DNA, the CDR3 is TGCGCCAGCAGCTTCCAAGATCAAGAGACCCAGTACTTC. Translated: CASSFQDQETQYF.

The chain is built from TRBV6-5 and TRBJ2-7, with 9 bases identical to TRBD1. The CDR3 is made up of 12 amino acids. Looked up from germline, CDR1 is MNHEY and CDR2 is SVGAGI. Germline trimming cut 6 bases from V and 10 bases from J; bases unmatched to any gene: 7. CDR3 bases: TGTGCCAGCAGCCGGGACAGGGTGGAACAGTACGTC. This codes for CASSRDRVEQYV.

The V gene is TRBV27, the J gene TRBJ2-3, with D unclear. Germline loops: CDR1 MNHEY, CDR2 SMNVEV (reference sequence). The length of the CDR3 is 15 residues. V was cut by 5 bases and J by 2 bases, with 14 bases left in between. The CDR3 nucleotides are TGTGCCAGCAGTCCCACGACCAGAAACACAGATACGCAGTATTTT. It translates to CASSPTTRNTDTQYF.

This chain links TRBV3-1 with TRBJ2-5; D call uncertain. Germline CDR1 LGHDT, CDR2 YNNKEL (reference sequence). Trimming left V 1 base short and J 5 bases short, with 8 bases between. This CDR3 is 13 amino acids long. CDR3 sequence (DNA): TGTGCCAGCAGCCAAGTATTTCGGGAGACCCAGTACTTC. Translated: CASSQVFRETQYF.

V is TRBV25-1 and J is TRBJ2-6; unclear D gene. The V and J ends lost 6 bases and 2 bases respectively, with 11 bases between them. The CDR3 is 15 amino acids. Germline CDR1 MGHDK, CDR2 SYGVNS. Here the CDR3 DNA reads TGTGCCAGCAGCCGCTTCAACACTGGGGCCAACGTCCTGACTTTC. Protein sequence: CASSRFNTGANVLTF.

This sequence joins TRBV27 and TRBJ1-6; D perhaps matches TRBD1 (5 bases). Germline CDR1 reads MNHEY; CDR2 reads SMNVEV (reference sequence). Trimming pared 5 bases from V and 9 bases from J, leaving 23 bases between. This CDR3 has 17 residues. The CDR3: CASSVWGTRAGTSPLHF. As DNA, the CDR3 is TGTGCCAGCAGTGTATGGGGGACCCGGGCCGGGACTTCACCCCTCCACTTT.

J is TRBJ2-3 and V is TRBV20-1; D remains ambiguous. The CDR3 totals 10 residues. Germline CDR1 and CDR2: DFQATT and SNEGSKA (reference sequence). The V gene lost 8 bases and the J gene lost 3 bases, with 6 bases spanning the gap. The CDR3 DNA reads TGCAGTTATGGGACAGATACGCAGTATTTT. Translated, it gives CSYGTDTQYF.

This clonotype has a single count. V and J are TRBV3-1 and TRBJ2-6; no firm D call. Germline lookup yields CDR1 LGHDT and CDR2 YNNKEL (reference sequence). CDR3 length: 15 residues. Trimming shortened V by 0 bases and J by 4 bases, and 7 bases separated the two germline ends. The CDR3 region has the DNA TGTGCCAGCAGCCAAGAGAGGTCCGGGGCCAACGTCCTGACTTTC. Amino acid sequence: CASSQERSGANVLTF. Using reference TRBV3-1 and TRBJ2-6 for the parts outside the CDR3, the full variable domain is DTAVSQTPKYLVTQMGNDKSIKCEQNLGHDTMYWYKQDSKKFLKIMFSYNNKELIINETVPNRFSPKSPDKAHLNLHINSLELGDSAVYFCASSQERSGANVLTFGAGSRLTVL.

This chain joins TRBV29-1 and TRBJ2-1; 8 bases are a match to TRBD2. J gave up 6 bases and V 4 bases, and 14 bases lay outside the gene matches. CDR1 SQVTM and CDR2 ANQGSEA come from the germline V gene. The CDR3 runs 16 residues. CDR3 sequence: CSVGPPGGGLLNEQFF. The CDR3 region has the DNA TGCAGCGTTGGACCCCCCGGCGGGGGGCTCCTCAATGAGCAGTTCTTC.

V gene TRBV10-3 combines with J gene TRBJ1-6; 8 nucleotides match TRBD1. CDR3 length: 13 residues. V trimming: 7 bases; J trimming: 7 bases; junction bases outside the gene matches: 3. Per the germline V gene, CDR1 is ENHRY and CDR2 is SYGVKD. CDR3 loop: CAINRDRNSPLHF. The CDR3 DNA sequence: TGTGCCATCAACCGGGACAGGAATTCACCCCTCCACTTT.

The V call is TRBV5-1, the J call TRBJ2-1; possibly TRBD2 for D (6 bases). The germline V gene encodes CDR1 SGHRS and CDR2 YFSETQ. Trimming took 0 bases from V and 8 from J, leaving 12 bases between them. This CDR3 region has 14 residues. CDR3 DNA sequence: TGCGCCAGCAGCTTGGGACTAGGGGAGGATGAGCAGTTCTTC. This codes for CASSLGLGEDEQFF.

This chain connects TRBV5-1 to TRBJ2-2, with D unresolved. V was shortened by 3 bases and J by 4 bases, with 7 bases between the two germline ends. Germline CDR1 SGHRS, CDR2 YFSETQ. The CDR3 extends over 13 amino acids. CDR3 protein: CASSSIPTGELFF. CDR3 nucleotide sequence: TGCGCCAGCAGCTCCATACCCACCGGGGAGCTGTTTTTT.

V and J are TRBV9 and TRBJ2-1, with D tentatively TRBD1 (6 bases). The ends were cut back, 0 bases at V and 4 bases at J, with 11 bases in the middle. CDR1 is SGDLS and CDR2 is YYNGEE in the germline V gene. This CDR3 is built from 15 residues. The CDR3 nucleotides read TGTGCCAGCAGCGTAGACCAAGGGGGTTACAATGAGCAGTTCTTC. Its protein product is CASSVDQGGYNEQFF.

V and J are TRBV2 and TRBJ1-2, with unresolved D. Germline V gives CDR1 SNHLY, CDR2 FYNNEI. The V end was cut by 4 bases, the J end by 8 bases, with 11 bases between. The CDR3 has 12 residues. As DNA, the CDR3 is TGTGCCAGCAGTGTAAGGGTTGGGGGCTACACCTTC. Its protein is CASSVRVGGYTF.

The V call is TRBV29-1, the J call TRBJ2-3; possibly TRBD2 for D (5 bases). The CDR3 length is 12 residues. Germline V CDR1 and CDR2: SQVTM, ANQGSEA. Trimming stripped 5 bases from V and 4 bases from J, with 10 bases between. CDR3 DNA sequence: TGCAGCGTTATTAGCGCGCCAGATACGCAGTATTTT. This encodes CSVISAPDTQYF.